Below, 13 T cell receptor beta chains from the same sample are listed, as sequenced in a study of blood T cells in healthy people across ages. Through a sample-barcoded 5' primer and a J-beta primer mix, a second PCR was run for roughly 6 to 12 cycles. One entry per CDR3 protein results from TCRdb running MiXCR on the 5' RACE reads. The sample consists of around 600,000 distinct CDR3 sequences, roughly 43% of them appearing once. What was sequenced was blood. Receptors originate from an older man in good health.

This clonotype has ten or more counts. The CDR3 nucleotides are TGTGCCAGCAGAACCTACTCAGGGGGGGAAAAACTGTTTTTT. It translates to CASRTYSGGEKLFF. This chain uses TRBV6-5 with TRBJ1-4, with TRBD1 identical over 7 bases. In germline, CDR1 is MNHEY, CDR2 SVGAGI. J was trimmed by 8 bases and V by 6 bases; bases with no gene match: 9. CDR3 size: 14 residues.

This clonotype was observed a few times. This chain uses TRBV20-1 with TRBJ2-3, with D possibly called TRBD1 or TRBD2 (5 bases each). The CDR3 is 14 residues long. The ends were cut back, 7 bases at V and 3 bases at J, with 17 bases in the middle. Germline values: CDR1 DFQATT, CDR2 SNEGSKA (reference sequence). The CDR3 DNA follows: TGCAGTGGATGGGACCGTTGGAGGACAGATACGCAGTATTTT. Protein product: CSGWDRWRTDTQYF.

This clonotype was observed a handful of times. The chain joins TRBV7-3 to TRBJ2-1; TRBD2 agrees at 14 bases. Germline CDR1 SGHTA, CDR2 FQGTGA. J was trimmed by 6 bases and V by 5 bases; bases with no gene match: 6. The CDR3 runs 16 residues. Written as DNA, the CDR3 is TGTGCCAGCAGCCCGGAGGGACTAGCGGGAGTCAATGAGCAGTTCTTC. Translation: CASSPEGLAGVNEQFF.

The V call is TRBV15, the J call TRBJ2-1; 14 bases match TRBD2. Germline CDR1 LNHNV, CDR2 YYDKDF (reference sequence). With V trimmed by 0 bases and J by 8 bases, 3 bases remained unmatched. The CDR3 sequence is 16 residues long. The CDR3 region has the DNA TGTGCCACCAGCAGAGAAGGGACTAGCGGGAGTCATGAGCAGTTCTTC. This sequence encodes CATSREGTSGSHEQFF. The full variable domain, rest sourced from reference TRBV15 and TRBJ2-1, is DAMVIQNPRYQVTQFGKPVTLSCSQTLNHNVMYWYQQKSSQAPKLLFHYYDKDFNNEADTPDNFQSRRPNTSFCFLDIRSPGLGDTAMYLCATSREGTSGSHEQFFGPGTRLTVL.

The chain is built from TRBV7-2 and TRBJ1-2; no firm D call. V lost 2 bases and J lost 7, with 17 bases in between. Per germline, CDR1 SGHTA and CDR2 FQGNSA. The CDR3 is made up of 15 amino acids. The CDR3 here is CASSLIYAALRGYTF. CDR3 nucleotide sequence: TGTGCCAGCAGCTTAATATATGCTGCCCTTCGTGGCTACACCTTC.

This clonotype was picked up a small number of times. The chain uses TRBV7-2 and TRBJ2-7; TRBD2 aligns across 9 bases. The CDR3 covers 14 residues. V lost 1 base to trimming and J lost 7 bases; unmatched junction nucleotides: 5. In germline, CDR1 is SGHTA, CDR2 FQGNSA. The CDR3, as DNA: TGTGCCAGCAGCTTAGTTAGCGGGAGTTCTGAGCAGTACTTC. Translation: CASSLVSGSSEQYF.

This chain joins TRBV20-1 and TRBJ2-3, with unresolved D. Germline V gives CDR1 DFQATT, CDR2 SNEGSKA (reference sequence). V lost 2 bases and J lost 8, with 17 bases in between. This CDR3 comprises 14 residues. The CDR3 region is CSARPPVGHGTQYF. The CDR3 bases are TGCAGTGCTAGACCCCCGGTCGGGCACGGTACGCAGTATTTT.

This chain joins TRBV2 and TRBJ2-7, with TRBD1 identical over 9 bases. The V segment lost 7 bases and the J segment 2 bases; nucleotides outside the gene matches: 6. Germline V gene sequence: CDR1 SNHLY, CDR2 FYNNEI. The CDR3 covers 14 residues. This CDR3 is CASKLQGATYEQYF. CDR3 in DNA: TGTGCCAGCAAGCTACAGGGGGCTACCTACGAGCAGTACTTC.

The chain recombines TRBV6-6 with TRBJ2-7, with D perhaps TRBD1 or TRBD2 (5 bases each). Germline lookup yields CDR1 MNHNY and CDR2 SVGAGI (reference sequence). CDR3 length: 14 residues. The ends were cut back, 5 bases at V and 8 bases at J, with 19 bases in the middle. The CDR3: CASSPVGEGSKQYF. CDR3 sequence (DNA): TGTGCCAGCAGTCCCGTGGGGGAAGGTAGTAAGCAGTACTTC.

The rearrangement links TRBV29-1 to TRBJ1-6, with a possible D match to TRBD1 (6 bases). V was shortened by 7 bases and J by 6 bases, with 13 bases between the two germline ends. Germline CDR1 reads SQVTM; CDR2 reads ANQGSEA. The CDR3 loop spans 13 amino acids. The CDR3, as DNA: TGCAGCGGGGGGCGACAGCGTAATTCACCCCTCCACTTT. Translated, it gives CSGGRQRNSPLHF.

This clonotype has a count of ten or more. The chain joins TRBV20-1 to TRBJ1-2, with D possibly being TRBD1 (6 bases). Trimming pared 7 bases from V and 5 bases from J, leaving 14 bases between. CDR3 length: 12 amino acids. Germline CDR1 is DFQATT and CDR2 is SNEGSKA (reference sequence). The CDR3 reads CSGDEGGYGYTF. DNA of the CDR3: TGCAGTGGAGACGAGGGGGGATATGGCTACACCTTC.

The chain is built from TRBV12-3 or TRBV12-4 and TRBJ2-1, with D perhaps TRBD2 (6 bases). CDR3 length equals 13 residues. The V end lost 7 bases, the J end lost 4 bases, and 11 bases lay between the germline ends. CDR3 residues: CASNSAGYNEQFF. The CDR3 DNA sequence: TGTGCCAGCAATAGTGCGGGGTACAATGAGCAGTTCTTC.

The rearrangement uses TRBV4-3 and TRBJ1-6; perhaps TRBD1 as D (5 bases). In germline, CDR1 is LGHNA, CDR2 YSLEER. The CDR3 consists of 19 residues. The V end lost 0 bases, the J end lost 0 bases, and 15 bases lay between the germline ends. CDR3 sequence: CASSQDLWGGSSYNSPLHF. Here the CDR3 DNA reads TGCGCCAGCAGCCAAGATCTGTGGGGCGGGAGCTCCTATAATTCACCCCTCCACTTT.